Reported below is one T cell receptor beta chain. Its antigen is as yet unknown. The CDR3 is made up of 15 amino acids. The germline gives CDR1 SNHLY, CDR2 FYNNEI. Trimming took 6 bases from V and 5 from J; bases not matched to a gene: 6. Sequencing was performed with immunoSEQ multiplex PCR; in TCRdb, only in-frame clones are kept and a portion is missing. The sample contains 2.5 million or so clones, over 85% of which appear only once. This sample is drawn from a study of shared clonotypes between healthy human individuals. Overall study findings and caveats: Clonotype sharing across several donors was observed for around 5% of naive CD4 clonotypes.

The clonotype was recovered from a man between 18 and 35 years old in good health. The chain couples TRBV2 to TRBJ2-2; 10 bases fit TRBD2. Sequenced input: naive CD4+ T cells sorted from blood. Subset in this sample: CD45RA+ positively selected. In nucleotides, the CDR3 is TGTGCCAGCAGAGTAGCGGGAGGTGGGACCGGGGAGCTGTTTTTT. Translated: CASRVAGGGTGELFF.